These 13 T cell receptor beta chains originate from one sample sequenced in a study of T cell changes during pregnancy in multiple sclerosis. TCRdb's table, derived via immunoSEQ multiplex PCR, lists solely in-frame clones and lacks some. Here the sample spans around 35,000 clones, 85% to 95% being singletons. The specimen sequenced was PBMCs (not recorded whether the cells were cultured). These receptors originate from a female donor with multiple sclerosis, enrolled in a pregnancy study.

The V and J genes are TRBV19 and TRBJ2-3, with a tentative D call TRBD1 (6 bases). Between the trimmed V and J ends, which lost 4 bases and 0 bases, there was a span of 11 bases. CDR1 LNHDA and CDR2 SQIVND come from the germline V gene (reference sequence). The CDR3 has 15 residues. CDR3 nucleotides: TGTGCCAGTAGTAACAGGGCACCTAGCACAGATACGCAGTATTTT. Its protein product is CASSNRAPSTDTQYF. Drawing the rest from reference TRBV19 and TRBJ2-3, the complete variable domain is DGGITQSPKYLFRKEGQNVTLSCEQNLNHDAMYWYRQDPGQGLRLIYYSQIVNDFQKGDIAEGYSVSREKKESFPLTVTSAQKNPTAFYLCASSNRAPSTDTQYFGPGTRLTVL.

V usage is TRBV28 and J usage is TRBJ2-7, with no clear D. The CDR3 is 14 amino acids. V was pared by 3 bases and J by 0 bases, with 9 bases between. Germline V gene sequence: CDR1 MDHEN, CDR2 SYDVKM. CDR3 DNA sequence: TGTGCCAGCAGTTTGGACCGAGACTCCTACGAGCAGTACTTC. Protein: CASSLDRDSYEQYF.

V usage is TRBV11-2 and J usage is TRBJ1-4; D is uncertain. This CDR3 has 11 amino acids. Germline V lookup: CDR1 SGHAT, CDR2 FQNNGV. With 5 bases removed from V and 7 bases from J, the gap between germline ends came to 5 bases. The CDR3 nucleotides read TGTGCCAGCAGCCACCGTGAAAAACTGTTTTTT. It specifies CASSHREKLFF. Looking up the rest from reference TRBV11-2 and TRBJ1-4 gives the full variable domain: EAGVAQSPRYKIIEKRQSVAFWCNPISGHATLYWYQQILGQGPKLLIQFQNNGVVDDSQLPKDRFSAERLKGVDSTLKIQPAKLEDSAVYLCASSHREKLFFGSGTQLSVL.

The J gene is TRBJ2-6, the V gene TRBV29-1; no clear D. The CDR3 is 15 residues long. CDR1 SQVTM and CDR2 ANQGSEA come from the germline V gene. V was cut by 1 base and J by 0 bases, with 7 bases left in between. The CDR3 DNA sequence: TGCAGCGTTGAAGTTGGTAGCTCTGGGGCCAACGTCCTGACTTTC. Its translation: CSVEVGSSGANVLTF.

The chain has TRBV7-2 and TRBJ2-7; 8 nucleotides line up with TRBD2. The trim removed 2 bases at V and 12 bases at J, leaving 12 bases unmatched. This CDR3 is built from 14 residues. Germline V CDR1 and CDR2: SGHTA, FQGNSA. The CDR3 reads CASSLLSEAGEGYF. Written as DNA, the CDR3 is TGTGCCAGCAGCTTACTATCGGAAGCGGGAGAAGGGTACTTC.

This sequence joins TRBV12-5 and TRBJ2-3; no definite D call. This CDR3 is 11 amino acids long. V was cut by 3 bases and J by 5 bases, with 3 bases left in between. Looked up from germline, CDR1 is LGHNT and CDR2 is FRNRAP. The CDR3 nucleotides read TGTGCTAGTGGTTTTCTAGATACGCAGTATTTT. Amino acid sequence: CASGFLDTQYF.

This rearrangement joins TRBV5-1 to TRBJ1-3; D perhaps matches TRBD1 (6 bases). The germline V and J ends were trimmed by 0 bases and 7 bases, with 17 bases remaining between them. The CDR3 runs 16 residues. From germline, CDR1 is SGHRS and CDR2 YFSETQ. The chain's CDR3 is CASSLEGGWNANTIYF. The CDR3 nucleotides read TGCGCCAGCAGCTTGGAGGGGGGGTGGAACGCGAACACCATATATTTT.

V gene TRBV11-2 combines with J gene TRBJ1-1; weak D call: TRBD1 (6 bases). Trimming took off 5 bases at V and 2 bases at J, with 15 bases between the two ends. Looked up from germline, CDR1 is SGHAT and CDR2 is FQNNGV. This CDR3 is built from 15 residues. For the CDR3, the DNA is TGTGCCAGCAGCCAGCTAGGGGGTATAAACACTGAAGCTTTCTTT. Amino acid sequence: CASSQLGGINTEAFF.

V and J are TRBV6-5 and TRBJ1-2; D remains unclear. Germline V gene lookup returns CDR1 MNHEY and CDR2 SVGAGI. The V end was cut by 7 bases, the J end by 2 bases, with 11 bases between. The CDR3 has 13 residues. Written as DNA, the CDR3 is TGTGCCAGCAAAGTGGACGGGAACTATGGCTACACCTTC. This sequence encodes CASKVDGNYGYTF.

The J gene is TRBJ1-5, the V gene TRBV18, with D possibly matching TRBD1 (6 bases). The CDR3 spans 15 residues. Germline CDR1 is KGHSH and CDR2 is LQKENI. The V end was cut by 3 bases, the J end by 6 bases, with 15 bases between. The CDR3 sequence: CASSPLRGAGQPQHF. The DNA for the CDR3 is TGTGCCAGCTCACCTTTGAGGGGGGCGGGTCAGCCCCAGCATTTT.

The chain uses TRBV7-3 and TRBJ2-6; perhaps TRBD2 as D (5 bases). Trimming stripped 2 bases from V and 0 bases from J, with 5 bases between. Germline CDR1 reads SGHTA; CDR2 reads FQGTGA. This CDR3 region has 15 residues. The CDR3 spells CASSLEGSGANVLTF. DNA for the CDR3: TGTGCCAGCAGCTTAGAGGGCTCTGGGGCCAACGTCCTGACTTTC.

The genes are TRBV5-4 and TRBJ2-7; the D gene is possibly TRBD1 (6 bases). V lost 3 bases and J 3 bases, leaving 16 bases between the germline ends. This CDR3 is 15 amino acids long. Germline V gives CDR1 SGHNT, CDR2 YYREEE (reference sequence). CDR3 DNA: TGTGCCAGCAGCTCACCGACAGGCTCTCTCTACGAGCAGTACTTC. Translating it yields CASSSPTGSLYEQYF.

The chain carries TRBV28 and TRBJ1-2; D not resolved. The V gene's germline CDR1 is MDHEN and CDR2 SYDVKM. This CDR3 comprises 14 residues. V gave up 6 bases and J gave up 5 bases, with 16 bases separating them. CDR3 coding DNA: TGTGCCAGCAGCACCCCTTTTCGGGAGTATGGCTACACCTTC. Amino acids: CASSTPFREYGYTF.